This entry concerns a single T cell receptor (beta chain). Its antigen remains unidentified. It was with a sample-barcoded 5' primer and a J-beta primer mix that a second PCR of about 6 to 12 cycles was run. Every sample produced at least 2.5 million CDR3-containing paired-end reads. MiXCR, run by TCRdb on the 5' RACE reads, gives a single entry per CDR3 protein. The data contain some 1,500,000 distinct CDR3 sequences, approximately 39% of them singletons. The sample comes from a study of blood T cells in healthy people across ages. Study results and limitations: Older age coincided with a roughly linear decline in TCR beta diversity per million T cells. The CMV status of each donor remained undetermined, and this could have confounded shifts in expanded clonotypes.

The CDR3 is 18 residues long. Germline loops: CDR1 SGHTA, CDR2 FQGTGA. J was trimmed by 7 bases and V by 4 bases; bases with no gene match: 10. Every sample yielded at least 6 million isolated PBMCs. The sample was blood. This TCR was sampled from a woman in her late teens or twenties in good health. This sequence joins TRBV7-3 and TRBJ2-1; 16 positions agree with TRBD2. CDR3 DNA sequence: TGTGCCAGCAGCTCCCCGGGACTAGCGGGAGGGCTAGTAAATGAGCAGTTCTTC. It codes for CASSSPGLAGGLVNEQFF.